Below, 6 T cell receptor beta chains from the same sample are listed, as sequenced in a study of PD-1 blockade in classical Hodgkin lymphoma. Method: immunoSEQ multiplex PCR; TCRdb's copy keeps in-frame clones and lacks some. The sample lists 35,000 to 50,000 clones; around 76% were seen once. All trial patients relapsed after autologous stem cell transplantation. The sample consisted of peripheral blood mononuclear cells (PBMCs), taken before the second cycle of nivolumab. All receptors derive from a human donor with classical Hodgkin lymphoma.

This chain connects TRBV9 to TRBJ2-4; D is tentatively TRBD1 or TRBD2 (5 bases each). The germline CDR1 and CDR2 sequences are SGDLS and YYNGEE. The ends were cut back, 3 bases at V and 7 bases at J, with 14 bases in the middle. This CDR3 has 14 residues. CDR3 coding DNA: TGTGCCAGCAGCGCCCCCGGGACGGAGAACATTCAGTACTTC. Its protein is CASSAPGTENIQYF.

This clone was recorded a few times. The CDR3 spells CASSLGGNTGELFF. CDR3 coding DNA: TGTGCCAGCAGCTTGGGGGGGAACACCGGGGAGCTGTTTTTT. V is TRBV5-4 and J is TRBJ2-2; no clear D gene. This CDR3 comprises 14 residues. V lost 0 bases and J 1 base, leaving 4 bases between the germline ends. Per germline, CDR1 SGHNT and CDR2 YYREEE (reference sequence).

The V and J genes are TRBV6-5 and TRBJ1-2; 8 nucleotides agree with TRBD1. CDR3 length: 15 residues. The J segment lost 7 bases and the V segment lost 0 bases, leaving 7 bases of the junction unmatched. Germline-derived CDR1 and CDR2 are MNHEY and SVGAGI. The CDR3 bases are TGTGCCAGCAGTTACTCGCTTCAGGGGGCGGGTGGCTACACCTTC. It codes for CASSYSLQGAGGYTF.

This chain links TRBV10-2 with TRBJ2-7; TRBD2 matches at 9 bases. CDR3 length: 16 residues. After removal of 2 bases from V and 2 bases from J, the junction contained 7 bases not matched to a gene. CDR1 and CDR2 (germline): WSHSY, SAAADI. The CDR3 reads CASSEGLAGRTYEQYF. The CDR3 coding sequence is TGCGCCAGCAGTGAGGGGCTAGCGGGACGAACCTACGAGCAGTACTTC.

The chain carries TRBV4-2 and TRBJ1-1; 7 nucleotides match TRBD1. Germline V CDR1 and CDR2: LGHNA, YNFKEQ. The CDR3 has 14 residues. The junction had 7 bases not matched to a gene; V was cut back by 2 bases and J by 7 bases. The CDR3 DNA is TGTGCCAGCAGCCAACCCCAGGGGGACAATGAAGCTTTCTTT. As protein: CASSQPQGDNEAFF.

This sequence joins TRBV9 and TRBJ2-1; D is undetermined. The CDR3 spans 12 residues. The V gene lost 3 bases and the J gene lost 12 bases, with 13 bases spanning the gap. CDR1 is SGDLS, CDR2 YYNGEE, per germline. CDR3 sequence reads: CASSAREVGQFF. The CDR3 bases are TGTGCCAGCAGCGCAAGGGAAGTCGGGCAGTTCTTC. The whole variable domain, filled in from reference TRBV9 and TRBJ2-1, reads DSGVTQTPKHLITATGQRVTLRCSPRSGDLSVYWYQQSLDQGLQFLIQYYNGEERAKGNILERFSAQQFPDLHSELNLSSLELGDSALYFCASSAREVGQFFGPGTRLTVL.